This T cell receptor (beta chain) came from a study of beta chain features in type 1 diabetes (dated by TCRdb to 2017 to 2018). The study in broad terms: Mean age, gender distribution, total cell number and subset yield were not different between patients and healthy donors. A total of about 110,000,000 sorted cells were examined across all samples, and a strong correlation was observed between cell number per subset and RNA yield. In the study, recently diagnosed type 1 diabetes patients and matched healthy donors were compared on the TCRB repertoires of their sorted circulating CD4+ T cell subsets. Regulatory and stem cell-like memory subsets were obtained from only 8 patients and roughly 8 healthy donors, while naive and central memory subsets were obtained from all 30 or so donors.

This clone occurred a few times. What antigen it recognizes has not been identified. Per-nucleotide qualities are absent, and no much larger clonotype sits a single base away. What the research found in general, with its limitations: The naive, central memory and regulatory TCRB repertoires appeared to resemble one another more closely among patients than among healthy donors. Type 1 diabetes patients showed a moderate but significant shortening of TCRB CDR3 length in all four CD4+ subsets. Because cDNA rather than genomic DNA was sequenced, highly expressing activated cells could have been over-represented, although no difference in activation and CD3 levels was found between groups. At VDJ recombination sites, type 1 diabetes patients had fewer insertions and more deleted nucleotides, which implies abnormalities in thymic rearrangement. PCR may preferentially amplify shorter templates, but because patient and control samples were amplified and corrected together, any resulting skew would affect both groups equally. HLA sub-analyses involved small numbers of individuals, so any influence of HLA type on TCRB rearrangement remained unresolved.

The CDR3 sequence holds 13 residues, the cysteine and phenylalanine included. CDR3 DNA is the only sequence kept; it has 39 bases, read in frame from the first base. CDR1 and CDR2 are drawn from the germline V gene: SGHTA, FQGNSA. At the junction V is shortened by 5 bases and J by 7 bases; bases outside the gene matches: 5. Each donor gave one peripheral blood draw, roughly 0.11 L on average, collected into heparinised tubes. A BD FACSAria II was used to sort naive, central memory, regulatory and stem cell-like memory CD4+ T cells with a panel that included CD45RO, CCR7, CD25, CD127, CD95 and CD27. Every sorted population had a purity above 95%. PBMCs were isolated right away by Lymphoprep density gradient centrifugation and were stained directly, without culture. So that batch effects would be minimized, each experiment stained and sorted samples in pairs, pairing one healthy donor with one patient.

The entire isolated RNA was reverse transcribed using the High Capacity cDNA Reverse Transcription Kit, and thus expressed TCRB transcripts were sequenced. Deep immunoSEQ sequencing was applied to naive, central memory and regulatory T cell samples, giving an average of roughly 3.5 million total reads per sample. Sorted cells were lysed in RLT buffer, and RNA was extracted using DNase-treated RNeasy Micro or Mini kits according to cell number. Each cell subset was processed separately to prevent cross-contamination, with patient and healthy donor samples processed together. TCRB sequences were amplified from cDNA with the immunoSEQ multiplex PCR, producing 87-bp fragments spanning the CDR3 region. The amplicons were sequenced using the Illumina HiSeq platform. Per the source publication's procedure: PCR bias was corrected computationally using synthetic template baselines, and reads within Hamming distance 2 were collapsed, with unmergeable singletons discarded. By aligning reads against IMGT, V, D and J genes, CDR3 length, and insertions or deletions at six rearrangement sites were assigned. Within each subset, clonotype counts were normalized to sorted cell number, after which true diversity and Gini coefficients were computed with the tcR R package. The overlap coefficient, calculated on TCRB nucleotide sequences, was used to quantify repertoire sharing. As a proxy for the pre-selection repertoire, out-of-frame TCRB sequences from naive cells were analyzed. This immuneACCESS table, as held by TCRdb, lists in-frame sequences with V and J called but not all clones. Of the missing ones, under half trace to an unresolved V gene in checked studies; the others have no known cause. The V and J calls and clone size were taken over from that table, and D and trimming were inferred from the DNA. Across this sample there are hundreds of thousands of clones, with 11% seen only once. The top ten hold under 0.02% of the sample.

Sample: naive CD4+ T cells from blood. The cell subset or site label, read with the paper, signifies: true naive CD4+ T cells. The sequence came from a woman in her thirties in good health. In this chain, TRBV7-2 is recombined with TRBJ2-1; 7 of the junction bases match TRBD1. The CDR3 corresponds to CASSLTGVNEQFF. The DNA sequence is given as TGTGCCAGCAGCCTCACAGGGGTAAATGAGCAGTTCTTC.